This T cell receptor beta chain derives from a study of response to subunit inactivated influenza vaccine. Each CDR3 protein gets one entry after TCRdb re-called the RT-PCR reads with MiXCR. In the table there are approximately 680,000 distinct CDR3 sequences, 15% to 18% of which are singletons. This clonotype was recorded a few times. Its specificity is unknown. Germline CDR1 SGHTA, CDR2 FQGNSA. Trimming took 0 bases from V and 8 from J; bases not matched to a gene: 9. This CDR3 has 16 amino acids. Findings and limits, study-wide: It was the authors' suggestion that each seasonal influenza vaccination recruits few new T cells.

The chain uses TRBV7-2 and TRBJ2-2; TRBD2 aligns across 7 bases. Sequences were derived from PBMCs from blood, sampled roughly 12 days after vaccination. The TCR comes from a man between 50 and 59 years old who received an inactivated influenza vaccine. The CDR3: CASSLAPGLTKGELFF. The CDR3 nucleotides read TGTGCCAGCAGCTTAGCACCGGGACTAACTAAGGGGGAGCTGTTTTTT.